This is a list of T cell receptor beta chains from one sample in a study of T cells in Graves' hyperthyroidism and ophthalmopathy. TCRdb recomputed calls from the multiplex PCR reads with MiXCR, one row per CDR3 protein. The table records over 500,000 distinct CDR3 sequences, 15% to 20% of them present only once. The material sequenced was blood. These receptors were obtained from a woman aged 25 to 39 with Graves' ophthalmopathy. The conserved cysteine and the conserved F or W are not part of the CDR3 here.

>TRBV4-1|TRBJ2-1
ASSTPPGGHNEQF
>TRBV5-1|TRBJ2-2
ASSLGLAAGELF
>TRBV15|TRBJ2-2
ATRRSGGTNTGELF
>TRBV27|TRBJ2-7
ASSHNSYEQY
>TRBV6-1|TRBJ2-1
ASKSGRASSYNEQF
>TRBV7-2|TRBJ2-7
ASSLEQGTYEQY
>TRBV5-8|TRBJ2-1
ASSPTSLNEQF
>TRBV6-2/TRBV6-3|TRBJ2-1
ASANRGGSYNEQF
>TRBV6-2/TRBV6-3|TRBJ1-1
ASRSGGNMNTEAF
>TRBV6-5|TRBJ1-2
ASSYERQGNYGYT
>TRBV28|TRBJ2-7
ASSQSVGPQDEQY
>TRBV4-2|TRBJ2-3
ASSQSLARDTQY
>TRBV6-1|TRBJ1-1
ASRHHLPGQRVNTEAF
>TRBV29-1|TRBJ1-1
SVDSTGIGSEAF
>TRBV20-1|TRBJ2-7
SAPSRVYEQY
>TRBV28|TRBJ2-6
ASSPSGGGANVLT
>TRBV10-3|TRBJ2-5
AISGEEVLAGPQETQY
>TRBV12-3/TRBV12-4|TRBJ1-2
ASSLPPGQVGGYT
>TRBV7-6|TRBJ2-3
ASSSYSGFTDTQY
>TRBV12-3/TRBV12-4|TRBJ2-1
ASSLKGQGARNEQF
>TRBV12-3/TRBV12-4|TRBJ1-6
ASSYFTLGSPLH
>TRBV6-4|TRBJ2-6
ASSDSGSSGANVLT